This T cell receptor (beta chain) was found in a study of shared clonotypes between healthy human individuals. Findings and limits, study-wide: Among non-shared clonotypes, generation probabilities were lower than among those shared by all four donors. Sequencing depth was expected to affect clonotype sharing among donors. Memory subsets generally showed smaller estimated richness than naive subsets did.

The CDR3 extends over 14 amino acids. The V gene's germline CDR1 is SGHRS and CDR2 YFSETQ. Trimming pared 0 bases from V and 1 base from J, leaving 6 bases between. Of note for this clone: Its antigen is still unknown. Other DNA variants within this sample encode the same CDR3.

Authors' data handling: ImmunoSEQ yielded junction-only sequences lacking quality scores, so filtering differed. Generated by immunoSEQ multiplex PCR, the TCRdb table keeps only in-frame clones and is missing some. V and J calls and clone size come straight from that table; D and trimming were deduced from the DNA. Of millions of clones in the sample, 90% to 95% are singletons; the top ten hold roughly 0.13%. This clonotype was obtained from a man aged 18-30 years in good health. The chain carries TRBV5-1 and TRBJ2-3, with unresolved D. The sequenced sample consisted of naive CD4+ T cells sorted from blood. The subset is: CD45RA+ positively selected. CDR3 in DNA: TGCGCCAGCAGCTTGGCCGTGGGCACAGATACGCAGTATTTT. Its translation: CASSLAVGTDTQYF.